Following are 10 T cell receptor beta chains from one sample sequenced in a study of OX40 agonist ivuxolimab in advanced cancers. The method behind the library was the immunoSEQ multiplex PCR assay. This immuneACCESS table, as held by TCRdb, lists in-frame sequences with V and J called but not all clones. Of the missing ones, under half trace to an unresolved V gene in checked studies; the others have no known cause. Counted in this sample were approximately 49,000 clones; approximately 84% of them appeared once. The ten most abundant clones make up more than 0.95% of the sample. The source material was CD4+ or CD8+ T cells sorted from blood, sampled in a trial of the OX40 agonist ivuxolimab. The receptors originated from an adult with an advanced solid tumor such as melanoma, head and neck, liver or kidney cancer.

This clone was seen once. The chain couples TRBV19 to TRBJ2-7; 9 bases map to TRBD1. Per germline, CDR1 LNHDA and CDR2 SQIVND (reference sequence). The CDR3 has 15 residues. V gave up 6 bases and J gave up 4 bases; unmatched junction bases: 10. CDR3 residues: CASRAGQGAVYEQYF. CDR3 DNA sequence: TGTGCCAGTAGAGCGGGACAGGGAGCCGTTTACGAGCAGTACTTC.

A note on this clone: This sample also contains other DNA sequences that code for the same CDR3. The rearrangement joins TRBV9 to TRBJ2-2; TRBD2 matches at 11 bases. Germline-derived CDR1 and CDR2 are SGDLS and YYNGEE. CDR3 size: 16 residues. J gave up 4 bases and V 0 bases, and 2 bases lay outside the gene matches. This CDR3 reads CASSVVAGGPTGELFF. In DNA form, the CDR3 reads TGTGCCAGCAGCGTAGTAGCGGGAGGGCCCACCGGGGAGCTGTTTTTT.

The gene calls are TRBV6-1 and TRBJ2-7; tentative D call: TRBD1 (6 bases). Germline V gives CDR1 MNHNS, CDR2 SASEGT. This CDR3 spans 12 amino acids. V was cut by 5 bases and J by 3 bases, with 8 bases left in between. In nucleotides, the CDR3 is TGTGCCAGCAGTCGGACAGACTACGAGCAGTACTTC. Residues: CASSRTDYEQYF.

This chain connects TRBV5-4 to TRBJ1-5; 7 bases map to TRBD1. The CDR3 consists of 18 residues. Losses at the gene ends were 4 bases for V and 0 bases for J; bases not matched to a gene: 13. Germline CDR1 SGHNT, CDR2 YYREEE (reference sequence). The DNA for the CDR3 is TGTGCCAGCAGCCTGAAGAGGGACAGCGCATATAGCAATCAGCCCCAGCATTTT. Translating it yields CASSLKRDSAYSNQPQHF.

The chain links TRBV7-2 to TRBJ2-2, with 8 bases matching TRBD1. Germline V CDR1 and CDR2: SGHTA, FQGNSA. Trimming took 5 bases from V and 7 from J; bases not matched to a gene: 6. The CDR3 totals 14 residues. CDR3 amino acids: CASSGQGRGGELFF. DNA for the CDR3: TGTGCCAGCAGCGGACAGGGTCGCGGCGGGGAGCTGTTTTTT.

This clone occurred a few times. V and J are TRBV27 and TRBJ2-5; possible D gene TRBD2, 8 bases. CDR3 size: 14 residues. Per the germline V gene, CDR1 is MNHEY and CDR2 is SMNVEV (reference sequence). Between the trimmed V and J ends, which lost 7 bases and 4 bases, there was a span of 16 bases. CDR3 nucleotides: TGTGCCAGCAAACGGGAGGGGGCCCTAGAGACCCAGTACTTC. Its protein product is CASKREGALETQYF.

The chain uses TRBV30 and TRBJ2-7; 9 nucleotides line up with TRBD1. Trimming removed 1 base from V and 5 bases from J; junction bases left unmatched: 6. CDR3 length: 14 residues. CDR1 and CDR2 from the germline V gene are GTSNPN and SVGIG (reference sequence). DNA for the CDR3: TGTGCCTGGAGTGGAACCCACAGGGGGCACGAGCAGTACTTC. This gives the protein CAWSGTHRGHEQYF.

This clone was seen a few times. This chain connects TRBV27 to TRBJ2-7; the D call may be TRBD1 or TRBD2 (5 bases each). V was clipped by 5 bases and J by 4 bases, with 12 bases between them. Germline V gene data show CDR1 as MNHEY and CDR2 as SMNVEV (reference sequence). The CDR3 runs to 13 residues. The CDR3 nucleotides read TGTGCCAGCAGTCGGGGACCACTTTACGAGCAGTACTTC. Translated, it gives CASSRGPLYEQYF.

The chain combines TRBV5-8 with TRBJ2-1, with 10 bases matching TRBD2. V gave up 6 bases and J gave up 3 bases; unmatched junction bases: 12. The CDR3 is 17 residues long. The V gene's germline CDR1 is SGHTS and CDR2 YDEGEE. CDR3 sequence reads: CASTAPMTSGFYNEQFF. CDR3 DNA sequence: TGTGCCAGCACCGCCCCGATGACTAGCGGGTTCTACAATGAGCAGTTCTTC.

V usage is TRBV19 and J usage is TRBJ1-3; D might be TRBD1 (5 bases). Germline V gene sequence: CDR1 LNHDA, CDR2 SQIVND (reference sequence). This CDR3 is built from 16 residues. V lost 4 bases and J 0 bases, leaving 13 bases between the germline ends. In DNA form, the CDR3 reads TGTGCCAGTAGTACCCTCGGGACTGCCTCTGGAAACACCATATATTTT. Protein product: CASSTLGTASGNTIYF.